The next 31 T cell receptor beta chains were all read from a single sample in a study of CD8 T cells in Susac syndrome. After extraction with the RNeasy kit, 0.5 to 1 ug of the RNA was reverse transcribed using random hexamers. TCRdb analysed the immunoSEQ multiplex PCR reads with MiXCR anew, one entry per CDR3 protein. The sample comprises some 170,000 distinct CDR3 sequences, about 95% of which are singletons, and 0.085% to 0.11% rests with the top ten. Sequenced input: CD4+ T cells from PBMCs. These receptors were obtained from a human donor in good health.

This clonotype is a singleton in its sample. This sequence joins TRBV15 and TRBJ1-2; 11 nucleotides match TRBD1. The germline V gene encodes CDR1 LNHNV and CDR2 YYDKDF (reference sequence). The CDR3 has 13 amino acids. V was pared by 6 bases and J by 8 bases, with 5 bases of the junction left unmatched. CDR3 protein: CATRADRGQGYTF. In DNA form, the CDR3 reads TGTGCCACCAGAGCGGACAGGGGGCAGGGCTACACCTTC. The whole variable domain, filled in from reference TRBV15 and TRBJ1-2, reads DAMVIQNPRYQVTQFGKPVTLSCSQTLNHNVMYWYQQKSSQAPKLLFHYYDKDFNNEADTPDNFQSRRPNTSFCFLDIRSPGLGDTAMYLCATRADRGQGYTFGSGTRLTVV.

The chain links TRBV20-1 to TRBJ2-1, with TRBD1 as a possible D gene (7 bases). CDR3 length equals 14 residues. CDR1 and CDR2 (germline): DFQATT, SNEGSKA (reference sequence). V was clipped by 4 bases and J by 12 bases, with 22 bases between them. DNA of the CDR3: TGCAGTGCTATCAACCAGGGGGGCCCCCTTGGGCAGTTCTTC. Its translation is CSAINQGGPLGQFF.

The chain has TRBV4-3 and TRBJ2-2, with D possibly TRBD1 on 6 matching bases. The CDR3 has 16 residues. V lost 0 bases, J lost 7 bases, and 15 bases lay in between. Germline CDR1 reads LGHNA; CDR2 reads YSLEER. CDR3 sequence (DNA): TGCGCCAGCAGCCAAGATCTCTGGGGGCGGGTCGGGGAGCTGTTTTTT. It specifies CASSQDLWGRVGELFF.

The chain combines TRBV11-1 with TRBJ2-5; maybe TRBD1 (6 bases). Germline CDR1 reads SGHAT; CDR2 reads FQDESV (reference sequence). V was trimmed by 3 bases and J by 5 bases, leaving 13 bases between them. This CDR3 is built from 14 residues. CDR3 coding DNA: TGTGCCAGCAGCTTGGACGGACAGATGGAGACCCAGTACTTC. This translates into CASSLDGQMETQYF.

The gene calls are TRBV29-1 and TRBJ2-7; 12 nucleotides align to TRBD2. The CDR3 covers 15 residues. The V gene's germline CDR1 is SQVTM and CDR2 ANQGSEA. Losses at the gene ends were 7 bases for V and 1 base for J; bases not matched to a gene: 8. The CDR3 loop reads CSAGGLAGTSYEQYF. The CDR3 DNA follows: TGCAGCGCCGGAGGACTAGCGGGGACGTCCTACGAGCAGTACTTC.

Here the CDR3 DNA reads TGTGCCAGCAGCTCACAGGGGGAAAACACTGAAGCTTTCTTT. This sequence encodes CASSSQGENTEAFF. V gene TRBV7-2 combines with J gene TRBJ1-1; 8 nucleotides agree with TRBD1. Per germline, CDR1 SGHTA and CDR2 FQGNSA. After removal of 4 bases from V and 2 bases from J, the junction contained 3 bases not matched to a gene. The CDR3 loop spans 14 amino acids.

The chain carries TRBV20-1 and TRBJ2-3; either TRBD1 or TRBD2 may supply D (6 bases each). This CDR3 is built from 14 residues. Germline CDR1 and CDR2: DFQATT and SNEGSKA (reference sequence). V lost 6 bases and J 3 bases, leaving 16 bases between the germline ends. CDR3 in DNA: TGCAGTGCCAGGGGCGCGGGAATAACAGATACGCAGTATTTT. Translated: CSARGAGITDTQYF.

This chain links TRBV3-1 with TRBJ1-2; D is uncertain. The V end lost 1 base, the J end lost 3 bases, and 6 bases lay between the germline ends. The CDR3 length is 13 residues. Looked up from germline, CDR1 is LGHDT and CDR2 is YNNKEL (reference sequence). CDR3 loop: CASSQVRHYGYTF. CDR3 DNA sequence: TGTGCCAGCAGCCAAGTCCGTCACTATGGCTACACCTTC.

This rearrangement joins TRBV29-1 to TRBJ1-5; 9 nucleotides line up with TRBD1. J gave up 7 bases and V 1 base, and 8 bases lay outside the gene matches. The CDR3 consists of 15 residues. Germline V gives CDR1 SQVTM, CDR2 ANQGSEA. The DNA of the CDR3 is TGCAGCGTTGAAGGCGGAGGACAGGGGAACCAGCCCCAGCATTTT. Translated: CSVEGGGQGNQPQHF.

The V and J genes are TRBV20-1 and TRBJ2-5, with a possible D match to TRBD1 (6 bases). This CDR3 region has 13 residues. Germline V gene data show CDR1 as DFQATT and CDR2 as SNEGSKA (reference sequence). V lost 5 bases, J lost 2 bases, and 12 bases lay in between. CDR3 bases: TGCAGTGCTGCGCCGGGGACACAAGAGACCCAGTACTTC. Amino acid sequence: CSAAPGTQETQYF.

This CDR3 is CASSPGAGTISTDTQYF. The CDR3 DNA reads as TGTGCCAGCAGTCCGGGAGCGGGGACTATTAGCACAGATACGCAGTATTTT. The chain joins TRBV12-3 or TRBV12-4 to TRBJ2-3, with TRBD2 matching over 7 bases. This CDR3 has 17 residues. The ends lost 5 bases at V and 0 bases at J; junction bases unmatched: 11.

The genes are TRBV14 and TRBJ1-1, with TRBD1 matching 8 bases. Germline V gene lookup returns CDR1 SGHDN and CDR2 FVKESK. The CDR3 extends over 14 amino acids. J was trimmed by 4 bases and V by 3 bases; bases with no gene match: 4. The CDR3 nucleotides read TGTGCCAGCAGCCAGGACAGGGAGGGCACTGAAGCTTTCTTT. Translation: CASSQDREGTEAFF.

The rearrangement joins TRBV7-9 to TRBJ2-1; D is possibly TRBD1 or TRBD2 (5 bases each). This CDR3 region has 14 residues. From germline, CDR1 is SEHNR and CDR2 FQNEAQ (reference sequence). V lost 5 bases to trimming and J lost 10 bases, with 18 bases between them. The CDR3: CASSVPGTMGEQFF. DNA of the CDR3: TGTGCCAGCAGCGTCCCCGGGACCATGGGCGAGCAGTTCTTC.

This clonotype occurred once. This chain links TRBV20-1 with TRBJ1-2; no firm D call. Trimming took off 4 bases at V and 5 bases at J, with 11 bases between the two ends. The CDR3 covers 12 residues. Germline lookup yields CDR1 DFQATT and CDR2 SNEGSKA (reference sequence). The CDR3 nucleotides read TGCAGTGCTATTAAGTCAGAGTATGGCTACACCTTC. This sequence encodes CSAIKSEYGYTF.

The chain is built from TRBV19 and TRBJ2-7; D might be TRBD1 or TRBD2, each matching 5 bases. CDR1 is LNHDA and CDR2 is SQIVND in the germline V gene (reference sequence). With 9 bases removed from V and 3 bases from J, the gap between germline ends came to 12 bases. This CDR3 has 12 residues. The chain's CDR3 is CASGADFYEQYF. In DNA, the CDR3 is TGTGCCAGCGGGGCAGACTTCTACGAGCAGTACTTC.

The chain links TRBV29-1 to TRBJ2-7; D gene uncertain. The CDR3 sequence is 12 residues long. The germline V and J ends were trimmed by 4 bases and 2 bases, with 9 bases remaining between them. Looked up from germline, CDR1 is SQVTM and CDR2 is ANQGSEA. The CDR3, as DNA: TGCAGCGTTGGTTCGTCAACCTACGAGCAGTACTTC. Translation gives CSVGSSTYEQYF.

In DNA, the CDR3 is TGTGCCTGGAGTGTACCGGGGATCCTCAGCAATCAGCCCCAGCATTTT. Translation: CAWSVPGILSNQPQHF. The chain joins TRBV30 to TRBJ1-5; no clear D gene. V lost 0 bases and J 1 base, leaving 13 bases between the germline ends. Looked up from germline, CDR1 is GTSNPN and CDR2 is SVGIG (reference sequence). This CDR3 spans 16 amino acids. The full variable domain, in which reference TRBV30 and TRBJ1-5 provide the parts outside the CDR3, is SQTIHQWPATLVQPVGSPLSLECTVEGTSNPNLYWYRQAAGRGLQLLFYSVGIGQISSEVPQNLSASRPQDRQFILSSKKLLLSDSGFYLCAWSVPGILSNQPQHFGDGTRLSIL.

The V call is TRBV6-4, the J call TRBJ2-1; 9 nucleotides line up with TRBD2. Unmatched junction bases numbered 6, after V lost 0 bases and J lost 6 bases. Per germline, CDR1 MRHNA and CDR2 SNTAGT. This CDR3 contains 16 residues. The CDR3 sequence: CASSDSGLATSNEQFF. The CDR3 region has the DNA TGTGCCAGCAGTGACTCGGGACTAGCAACCTCCAATGAGCAGTTCTTC.

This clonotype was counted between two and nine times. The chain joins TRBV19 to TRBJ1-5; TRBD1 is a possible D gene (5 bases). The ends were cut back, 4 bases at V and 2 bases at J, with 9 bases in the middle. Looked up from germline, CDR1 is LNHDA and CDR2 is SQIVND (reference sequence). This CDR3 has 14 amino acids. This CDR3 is CASSTGGGNQPQHF. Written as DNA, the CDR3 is TGTGCCAGTAGTACCGGAGGGGGCAATCAGCCCCAGCATTTT.

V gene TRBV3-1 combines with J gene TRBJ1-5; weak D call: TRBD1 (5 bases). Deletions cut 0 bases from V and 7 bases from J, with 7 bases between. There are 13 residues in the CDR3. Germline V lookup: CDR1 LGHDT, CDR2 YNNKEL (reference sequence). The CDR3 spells CASSQEGAQPQHF. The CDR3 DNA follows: TGTGCCAGCAGCCAAGAAGGGGCCCAGCCCCAGCATTTT.

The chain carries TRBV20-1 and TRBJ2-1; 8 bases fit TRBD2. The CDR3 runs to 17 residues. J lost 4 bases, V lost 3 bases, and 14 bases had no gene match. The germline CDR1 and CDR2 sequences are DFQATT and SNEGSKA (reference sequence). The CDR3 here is CSASDVRSGSRYNEQFF. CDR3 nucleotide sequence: TGCAGTGCTAGTGATGTGAGGAGCGGGAGTAGGTACAATGAGCAGTTCTTC.

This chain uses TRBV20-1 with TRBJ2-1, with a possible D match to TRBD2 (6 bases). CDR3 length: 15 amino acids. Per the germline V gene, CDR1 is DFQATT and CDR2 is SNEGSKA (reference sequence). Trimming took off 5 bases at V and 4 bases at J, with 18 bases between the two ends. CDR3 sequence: CSALGLAVGYNEQFF. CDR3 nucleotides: TGCAGTGCTCTTGGATTAGCGGTGGGATACAATGAGCAGTTCTTC.

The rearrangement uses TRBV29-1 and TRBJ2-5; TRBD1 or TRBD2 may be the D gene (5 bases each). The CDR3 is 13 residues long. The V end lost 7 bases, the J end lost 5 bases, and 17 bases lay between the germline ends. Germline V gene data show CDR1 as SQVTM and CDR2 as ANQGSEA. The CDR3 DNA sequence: TGCAGCGCCGACCGGGGCCGAGGGGAGACCCAGTACTTC. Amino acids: CSADRGRGETQYF.

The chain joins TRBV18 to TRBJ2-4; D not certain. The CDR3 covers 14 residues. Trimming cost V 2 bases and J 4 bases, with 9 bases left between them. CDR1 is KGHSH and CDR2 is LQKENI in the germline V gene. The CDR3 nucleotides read TGTGCCAGCTCACCATCGGCAGAGAAAAACATTCAGTACTTC. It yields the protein CASSPSAEKNIQYF.

For the CDR3, the DNA is TGTGCCAGCAAGGGCCTGGCAGATACGCAGTATTTT. It codes for CASKGLADTQYF. This chain uses TRBV2 with TRBJ2-3; no firm D call. Germline values: CDR1 SNHLY, CDR2 FYNNEI. Trimming left V 7 bases short and J 4 bases short, with 9 bases between. CDR3 length equals 12 residues. Filled out from reference TRBV2 and TRBJ2-3, the complete variable domain reads EPEVTQTPSHQVTQMGQEVILRCVPISNHLYFYWYRQILGQKVEFLVSFYNNEISEKSEIFDDQFSVERPDGSNFTLKIRSTKLEDSAMYFCASKGLADTQYFGPGTRLTVL.

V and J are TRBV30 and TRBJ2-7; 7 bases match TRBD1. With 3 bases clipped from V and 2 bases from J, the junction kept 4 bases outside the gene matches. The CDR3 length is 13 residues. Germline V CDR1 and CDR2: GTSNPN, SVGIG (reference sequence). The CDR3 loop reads CAWSKGQPYEQYF. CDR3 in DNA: TGTGCCTGGAGCAAGGGACAGCCCTACGAGCAGTACTTC.

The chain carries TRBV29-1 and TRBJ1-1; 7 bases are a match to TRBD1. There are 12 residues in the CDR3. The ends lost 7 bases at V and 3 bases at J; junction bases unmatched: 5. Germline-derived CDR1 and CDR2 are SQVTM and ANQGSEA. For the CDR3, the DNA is TGCAGCGGTAGGGGGCGGTACACTGAAGCTTTCTTT. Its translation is CSGRGRYTEAFF. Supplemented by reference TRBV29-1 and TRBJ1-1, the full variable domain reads SAVISQKPSRDICQRGTSLTIQCQVDSQVTMMFWYRQQPGQSLTLIATANQGSEATYESGFVIDKFPISRPNLTFSTLTVSNMSPEDSSIYLCSGRGRYTEAFFGQGTRLTVV.

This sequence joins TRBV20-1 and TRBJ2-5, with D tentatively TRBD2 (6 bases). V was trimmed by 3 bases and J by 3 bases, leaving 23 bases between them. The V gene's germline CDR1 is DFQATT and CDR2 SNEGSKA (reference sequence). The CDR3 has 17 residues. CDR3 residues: CSASGGNRREWEETQYF. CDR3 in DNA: TGCAGTGCTAGTGGGGGGAACAGGCGTGAATGGGAAGAGACCCAGTACTTC.

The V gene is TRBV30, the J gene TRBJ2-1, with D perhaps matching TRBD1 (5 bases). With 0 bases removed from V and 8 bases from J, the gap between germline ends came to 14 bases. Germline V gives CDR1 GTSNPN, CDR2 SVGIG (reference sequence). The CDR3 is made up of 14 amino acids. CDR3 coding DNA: TGTGCCTGGAGTGTAAAGGGGCTCCCCGATGAGCAGTTCTTC. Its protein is CAWSVKGLPDEQFF. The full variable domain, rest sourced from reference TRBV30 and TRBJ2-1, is SQTIHQWPATLVQPVGSPLSLECTVEGTSNPNLYWYRQAAGRGLQLLFYSVGIGQISSEVPQNLSASRPQDRQFILSSKKLLLSDSGFYLCAWSVKGLPDEQFFGPGTRLTVL.

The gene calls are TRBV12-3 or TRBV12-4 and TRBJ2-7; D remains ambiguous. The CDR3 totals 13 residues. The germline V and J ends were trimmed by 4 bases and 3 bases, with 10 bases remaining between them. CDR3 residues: CASSSPYYYEQYF. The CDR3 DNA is TGTGCCAGCAGTTCCCCGTACTACTACGAGCAGTACTTC.

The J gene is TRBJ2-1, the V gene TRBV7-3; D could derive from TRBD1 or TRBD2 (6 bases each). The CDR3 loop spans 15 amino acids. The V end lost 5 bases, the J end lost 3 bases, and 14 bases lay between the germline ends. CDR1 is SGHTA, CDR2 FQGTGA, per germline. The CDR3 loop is CASSAPGGFYNEQFF. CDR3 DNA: TGTGCCAGCAGCGCCCCCGGGGGCTTCTACAATGAGCAGTTCTTC.